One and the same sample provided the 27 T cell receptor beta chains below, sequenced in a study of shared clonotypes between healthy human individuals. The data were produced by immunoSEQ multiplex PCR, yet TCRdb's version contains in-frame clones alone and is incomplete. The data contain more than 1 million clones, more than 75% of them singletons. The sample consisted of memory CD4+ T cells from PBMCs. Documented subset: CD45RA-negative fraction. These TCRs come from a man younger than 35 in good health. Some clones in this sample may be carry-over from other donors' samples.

This chain's CDR3 is CASSLGMGETQYF. CDR3 nucleotides: TGTGCCAGCAGCCTAGGGATGGGGGAGACCCAGTACTTC. The chain links TRBV2 to TRBJ2-5; D gene uncertain. This CDR3 has 13 residues. In germline, CDR1 is SNHLY, CDR2 FYNNEI. Trimming removed 6 bases from V and 5 bases from J, with 13 bases in between.

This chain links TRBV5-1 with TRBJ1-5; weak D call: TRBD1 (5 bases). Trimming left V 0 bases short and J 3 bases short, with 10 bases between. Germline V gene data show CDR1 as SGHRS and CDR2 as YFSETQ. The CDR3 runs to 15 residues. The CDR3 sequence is CASSLVPGNNQPQHF. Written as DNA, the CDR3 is TGCGCCAGCAGCTTGGTTCCAGGGAACAATCAGCCCCAGCATTTT.

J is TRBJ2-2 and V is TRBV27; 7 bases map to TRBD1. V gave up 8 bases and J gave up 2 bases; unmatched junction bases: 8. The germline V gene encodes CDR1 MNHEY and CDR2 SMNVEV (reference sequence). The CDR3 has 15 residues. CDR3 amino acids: CASSWAGGNTGELFF. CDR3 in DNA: TGTGCCAGCTCTTGGGCAGGGGGAAACACCGGGGAGCTGTTTTTT.

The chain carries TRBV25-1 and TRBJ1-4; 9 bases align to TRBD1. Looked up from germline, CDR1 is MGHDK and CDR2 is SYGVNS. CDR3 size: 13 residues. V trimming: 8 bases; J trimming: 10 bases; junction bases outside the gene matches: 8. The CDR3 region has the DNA TGTGCCAGCGGCGGAACAGGGGGCGGAAAACTGTTTTTT. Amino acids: CASGGTGGGKLFF.

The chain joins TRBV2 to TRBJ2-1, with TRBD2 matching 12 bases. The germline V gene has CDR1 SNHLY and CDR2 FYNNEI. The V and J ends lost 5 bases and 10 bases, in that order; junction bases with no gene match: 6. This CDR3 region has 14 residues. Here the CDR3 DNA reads TGTGCCAGCAGTAGGACTAGCGGGAAGGGAGAGCAGTTCTTC. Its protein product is CASSRTSGKGEQFF.

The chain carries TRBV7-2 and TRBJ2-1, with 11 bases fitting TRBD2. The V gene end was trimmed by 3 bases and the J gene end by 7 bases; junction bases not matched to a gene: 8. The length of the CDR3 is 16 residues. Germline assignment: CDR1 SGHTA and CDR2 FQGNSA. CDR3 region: CASSFPGTSGVNEQFF. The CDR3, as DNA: TGTGCCAGCAGCTTCCCCGGGACTAGCGGCGTAAATGAGCAGTTCTTC.

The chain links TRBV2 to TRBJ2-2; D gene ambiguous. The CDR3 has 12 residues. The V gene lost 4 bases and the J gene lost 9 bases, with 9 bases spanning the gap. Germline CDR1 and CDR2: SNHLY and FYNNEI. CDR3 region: CASSGSGWELFF. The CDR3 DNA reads TGTGCCAGCAGTGGGTCAGGTTGGGAGCTGTTTTTT.

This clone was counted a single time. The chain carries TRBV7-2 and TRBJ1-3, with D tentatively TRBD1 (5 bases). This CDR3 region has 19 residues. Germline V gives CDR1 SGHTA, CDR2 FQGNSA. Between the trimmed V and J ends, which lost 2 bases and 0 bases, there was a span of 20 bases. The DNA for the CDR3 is TGTGCCAGCAGCTTACGTCCCGAATCAGGGAAGGGCTCTGGAAACACCATATATTTT. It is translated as CASSLRPESGKGSGNTIYF.

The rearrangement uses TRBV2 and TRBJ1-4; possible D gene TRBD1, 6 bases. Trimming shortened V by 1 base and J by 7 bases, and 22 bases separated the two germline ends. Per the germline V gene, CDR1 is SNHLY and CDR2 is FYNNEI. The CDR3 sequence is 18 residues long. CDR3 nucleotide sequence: TGTGCCAGCAGTGAAGTCGTCGCGGCAGGGGCAAGGGGTGAAAAACTGTTTTTT. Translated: CASSEVVAAGARGEKLFF.

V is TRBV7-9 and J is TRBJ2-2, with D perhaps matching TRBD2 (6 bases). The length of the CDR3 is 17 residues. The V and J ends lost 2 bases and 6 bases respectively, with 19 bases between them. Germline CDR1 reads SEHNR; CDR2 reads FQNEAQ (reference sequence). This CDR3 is CASSLPFGGLPAGELFF. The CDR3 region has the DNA TGTGCCAGCAGCTTACCCTTCGGGGGATTACCTGCCGGGGAGCTGTTTTTT.

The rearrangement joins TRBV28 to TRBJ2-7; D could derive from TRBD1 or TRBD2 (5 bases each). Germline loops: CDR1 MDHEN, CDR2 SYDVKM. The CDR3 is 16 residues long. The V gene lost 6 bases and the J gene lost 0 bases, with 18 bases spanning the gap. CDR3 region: CASRPPGATSSYEQYF. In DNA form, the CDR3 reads TGTGCCAGCAGACCGCCCGGGGCTACCTCCTCCTACGAGCAGTACTTC.

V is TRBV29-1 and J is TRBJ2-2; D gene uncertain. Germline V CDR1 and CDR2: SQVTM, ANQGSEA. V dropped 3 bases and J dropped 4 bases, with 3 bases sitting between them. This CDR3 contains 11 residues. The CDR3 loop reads CSVEVTGELFF. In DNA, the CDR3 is TGCAGCGTTGAGGTCACCGGGGAGCTGTTTTTT.

The CDR3 DNA reads TGTGCCAGTAGATCCTTCGGGACAGGGGGCACAGATACGCAGTATTTT. It specifies CASRSFGTGGTDTQYF. The chain carries TRBV19 and TRBJ2-3, with 10 bases aligning to TRBD1. The ends lost 6 bases at V and 1 base at J; junction bases unmatched: 7. Per germline, CDR1 LNHDA and CDR2 SQIVND (reference sequence). This CDR3 spans 16 amino acids.

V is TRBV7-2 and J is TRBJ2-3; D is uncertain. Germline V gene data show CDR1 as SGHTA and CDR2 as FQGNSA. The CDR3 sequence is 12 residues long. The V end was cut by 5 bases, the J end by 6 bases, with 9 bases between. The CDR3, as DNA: TGTGCCAGCAGCCCCCCGAGGGATACGCAGTATTTT. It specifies CASSPPRDTQYF.

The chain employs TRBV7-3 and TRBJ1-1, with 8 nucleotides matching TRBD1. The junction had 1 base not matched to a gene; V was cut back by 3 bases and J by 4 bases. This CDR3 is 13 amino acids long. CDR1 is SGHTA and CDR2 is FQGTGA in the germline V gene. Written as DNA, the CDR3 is TGTGCCAGCAGCTTCAGGGGGCTCACTGAAGCTTTCTTT. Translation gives CASSFRGLTEAFF.

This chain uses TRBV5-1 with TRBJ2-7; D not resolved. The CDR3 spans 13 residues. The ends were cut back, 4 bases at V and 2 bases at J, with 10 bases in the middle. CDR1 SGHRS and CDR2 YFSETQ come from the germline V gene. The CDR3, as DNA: TGCGCCAGCAGCATTGGAAGTACCTACGAGCAGTACTTC. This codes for CASSIGSTYEQYF.

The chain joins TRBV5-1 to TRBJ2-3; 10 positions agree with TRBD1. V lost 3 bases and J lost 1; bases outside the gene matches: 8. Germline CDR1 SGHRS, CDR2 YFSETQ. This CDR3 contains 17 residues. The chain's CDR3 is CASSSQPGTGGTDTQYF. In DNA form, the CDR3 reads TGCGCCAGCAGCTCGCAGCCGGGGACAGGGGGCACAGATACGCAGTATTTT.

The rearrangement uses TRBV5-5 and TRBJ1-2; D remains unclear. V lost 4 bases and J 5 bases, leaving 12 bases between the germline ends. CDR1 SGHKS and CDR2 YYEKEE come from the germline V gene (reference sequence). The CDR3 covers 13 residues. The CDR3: CASSRPPQYGYTF. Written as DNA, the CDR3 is TGTGCCAGCAGCCGGCCACCGCAATATGGCTACACCTTC.

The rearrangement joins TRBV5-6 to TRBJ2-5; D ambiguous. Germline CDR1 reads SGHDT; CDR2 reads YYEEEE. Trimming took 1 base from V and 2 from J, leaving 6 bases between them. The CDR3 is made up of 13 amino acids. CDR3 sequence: CASSLSGQETQYF. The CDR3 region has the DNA TGTGCCAGCAGCTTGTCAGGTCAAGAGACCCAGTACTTC.

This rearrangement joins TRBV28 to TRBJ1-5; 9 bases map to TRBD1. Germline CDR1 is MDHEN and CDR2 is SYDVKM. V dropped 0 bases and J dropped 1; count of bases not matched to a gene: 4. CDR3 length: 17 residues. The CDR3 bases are TGTGCCAGCAGTTTATGGGGGACAGGGCCCAGCAATCAGCCCCAGCATTTT. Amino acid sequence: CASSLWGTGPSNQPQHF.

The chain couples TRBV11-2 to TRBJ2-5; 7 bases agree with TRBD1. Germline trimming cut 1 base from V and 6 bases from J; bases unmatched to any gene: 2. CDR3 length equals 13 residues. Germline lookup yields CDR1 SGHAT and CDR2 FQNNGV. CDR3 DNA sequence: TGTGCCAGCAGCTTAGGGACAGGTCAGACCCAGTACTTC. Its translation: CASSLGTGQTQYF.

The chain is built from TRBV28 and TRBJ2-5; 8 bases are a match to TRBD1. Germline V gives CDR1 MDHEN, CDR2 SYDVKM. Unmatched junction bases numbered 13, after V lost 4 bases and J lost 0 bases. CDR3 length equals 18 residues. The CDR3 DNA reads TGTGCCAGCAGTTCCCCCCCCCGGCAGGGGGCTTACCAAGAGACCCAGTACTTC. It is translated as CASSSPPRQGAYQETQYF.

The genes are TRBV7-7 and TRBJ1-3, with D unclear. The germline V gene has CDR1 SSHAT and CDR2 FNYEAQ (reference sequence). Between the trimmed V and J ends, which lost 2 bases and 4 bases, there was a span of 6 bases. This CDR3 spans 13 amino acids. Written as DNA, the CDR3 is TGTGCCAGCAGCTTATATGAGGGAAACACCATATATTTT. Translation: CASSLYEGNTIYF.

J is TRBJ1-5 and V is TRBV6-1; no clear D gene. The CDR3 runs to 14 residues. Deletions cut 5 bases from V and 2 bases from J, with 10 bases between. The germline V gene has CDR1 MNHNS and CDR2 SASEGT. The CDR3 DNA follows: TGTGCCAGCAGTTTAAAGGGTGGCAATCAGCCCCAGCATTTT. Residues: CASSLKGGNQPQHF.

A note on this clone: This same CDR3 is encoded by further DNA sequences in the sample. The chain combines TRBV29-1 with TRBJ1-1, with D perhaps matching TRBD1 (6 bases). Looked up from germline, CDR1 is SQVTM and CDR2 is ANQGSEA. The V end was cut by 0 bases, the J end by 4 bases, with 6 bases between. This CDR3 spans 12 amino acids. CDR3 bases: TGCAGCGTTGAAGACAGGGGCACTGAAGCTTTCTTT. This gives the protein CSVEDRGTEAFF.

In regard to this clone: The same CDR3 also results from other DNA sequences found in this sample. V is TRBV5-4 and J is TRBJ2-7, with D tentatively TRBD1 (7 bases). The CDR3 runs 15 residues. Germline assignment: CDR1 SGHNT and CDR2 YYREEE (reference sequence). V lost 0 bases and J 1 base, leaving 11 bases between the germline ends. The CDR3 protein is CASSLAAGQSYEQYF. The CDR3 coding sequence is TGTGCCAGCAGCTTGGCCGCGGGACAGTCCTACGAGCAGTACTTC.

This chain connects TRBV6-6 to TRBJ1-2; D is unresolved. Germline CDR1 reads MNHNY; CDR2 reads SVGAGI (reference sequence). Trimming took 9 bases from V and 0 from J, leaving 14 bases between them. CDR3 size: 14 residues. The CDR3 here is CASGRTKSNYGYTF. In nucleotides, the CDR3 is TGTGCCAGTGGACGGACCAAATCTAACTATGGCTACACCTTC.